This entry lists 16 T cell receptor beta chains sequenced from one sample in a study of identical twins. TCRdb ran MiXCR on the 5' RACE reads and lists one entry per CDR3 protein. The sample records hundreds of thousands of distinct CDR3 sequences, roughly a quarter being singletons. Separately, the same data were catalogued under a study of T cells expressing NK-cell markers.

The sequenced sample was CD4+ T cells sorted from blood. These receptors were taken from a woman younger than 35 in good health.

V usage is TRBV4-1 and J usage is TRBJ1-6; D is perhaps TRBD1 (5 bases). V lost 4 bases to trimming and J lost 0 bases, with 10 bases between them. This CDR3 region has 16 residues. Per germline, CDR1 MGHRA and CDR2 YSYEKL. CDR3 DNA sequence: TGCGCCAGCAGCCGTGACAGTTACTCCTATAATTCACCCCTCCACTTT. It encodes CASSRDSYSYNSPLHF.

The chain couples TRBV20-1 to TRBJ1-5; no definite D call. CDR1 and CDR2 from the germline V gene are DFQATT and SNEGSKA (reference sequence). This CDR3 region has 13 residues. Trimming removed 3 bases at V and 3 bases at J, with 9 bases between. The CDR3 DNA reads as TGCAGTGCTAGGAGGGATTACAATCAGCCCCAGCATTTT. It translates to CSARRDYNQPQHF.

This clonotype was observed a handful of times. V and J are TRBV6-5 and TRBJ2-2; D ambiguous. Trimming stripped 4 bases from V and 7 bases from J, with 4 bases between. The CDR3 extends over 11 amino acids. CDR1 and CDR2 from the germline V gene are MNHEY and SVGAGI. This chain's CDR3 is CASSSIGELFF. The CDR3 region has the DNA TGTGCCAGCAGTTCAATCGGGGAGCTGTTTTTT.

The chain joins TRBV27 to TRBJ1-6; 9 nucleotides agree with TRBD1. This CDR3 comprises 15 residues. With 3 bases clipped from V and 14 bases from J, the junction kept 11 bases outside the gene matches. Germline assignment: CDR1 MNHEY and CDR2 SMNVEV (reference sequence). The CDR3 DNA follows: TGTGCCAGCAGTTTTCTAGATACAGGGGGCCAGGCCCTCCACTTT. As protein: CASSFLDTGGQALHF.

The chain carries TRBV12-3 or TRBV12-4 and TRBJ2-7; 8 bases line up with TRBD2. The CDR3 runs to 13 residues. J gave up 6 bases and V 6 bases, and 7 bases lay outside the gene matches. The CDR3 is CASRRGAWVEQYF. DNA for the CDR3: TGTGCCAGCAGGCGGGGGGCCTGGGTCGAGCAGTACTTC.

This clonotype was counted at least ten times. The chain employs TRBV29-1 and TRBJ2-5, with 9 nucleotides matching TRBD2. This CDR3 has 13 amino acids. Germline V gene data show CDR1 as SQVTM and CDR2 as ANQGSEA. Trimming took 6 bases from V and 3 from J; bases not matched to a gene: 5. The CDR3 DNA sequence: TGCAGCGTAGGCGGGAGGGCCGAAGAGACCCAGTACTTC. Its translation: CSVGGRAEETQYF.

Only a few counts were recorded for this clonotype. This CDR3 is CATRGPNEKLFF. The CDR3 DNA reads as TGTGCCACCAGGGGTCCAAATGAAAAACTGTTTTTT. The J gene is TRBJ1-4, the V gene TRBV15, with D unresolved. Germline values: CDR1 LNHNV, CDR2 YYDKDF (reference sequence). V was cut by 6 bases and J by 5 bases, with 7 bases left in between. The CDR3 has 12 residues.

The sample holds a few counts of this clonotype. This chain links TRBV11-3 with TRBJ2-7; D remains unclear. The CDR3 spans 17 residues. CDR1 is SGHNT and CDR2 is YENEEA in the germline V gene. The V and J ends lost 2 bases and 0 bases respectively, with 17 bases between them. This CDR3 is CASSLFLLNGSSYEQYF. The CDR3 DNA sequence: TGTGCCAGCAGCTTATTCCTCCTTAACGGCAGCTCCTACGAGCAGTACTTC.

V gene TRBV5-1 combines with J gene TRBJ2-3, with TRBD2 as a possible D gene (6 bases). Trimming removed 3 bases at V and 5 bases at J, with 16 bases between. Germline V gives CDR1 SGHRS, CDR2 YFSETQ. This CDR3 region has 15 residues. This CDR3 is CASSWGTSVGDTQYF. The CDR3 DNA follows: TGCGCCAGCAGCTGGGGGACTTCTGTCGGAGATACGCAGTATTTT.

The CDR3 coding sequence is TGTGCCAGCAGCCAATTGGCCGGGGAGCTGTTTTTT. It translates to CASSQLAGELFF. The chain employs TRBV3-1 and TRBJ2-2, with D uncertain. V dropped 2 bases and J dropped 6 bases, with 4 bases sitting between them. The CDR3 has 12 amino acids. CDR1 is LGHDT, CDR2 YNNKEL, per germline (reference sequence). Variable domain in full (rest from reference TRBV3-1 and TRBJ2-2): DTAVSQTPKYLVTQMGNDKSIKCEQNLGHDTMYWYKQDSKKFLKIMFSYNNKELIINETVPNRFSPKSPDKAHLNLHINSLELGDSAVYFCASSQLAGELFFGEGSRLTVL.

The chain is built from TRBV28 and TRBJ2-3; 7 bases match TRBD2. V trimming: 7 bases; J trimming: 0 bases; junction bases outside the gene matches: 4. CDR3 length equals 14 residues. Germline loops: CDR1 MDHEN, CDR2 SYDVKM. In DNA form, the CDR3 reads TGTGCCAGCAATACAGCGGGAAGCACAGATACGCAGTATTTT. Protein product: CASNTAGSTDTQYF.

The rearrangement joins TRBV20-1 to TRBJ1-1; TRBD1 is a possible D gene (5 bases). Trimming took off 6 bases at V and 8 bases at J, with 10 bases between the two ends. This CDR3 is 10 amino acids long. The germline gives CDR1 DFQATT, CDR2 SNEGSKA (reference sequence). CDR3: CSAPRAEAFF. The CDR3 DNA follows: TGCAGTGCCCCCAGGGCCGAAGCTTTCTTT.

The chain has TRBV5-1 and TRBJ2-1; D possibly uses TRBD1 or TRBD2 (5 bases each). Trimming shortened V by 4 bases and J by 4 bases, and 18 bases separated the two germline ends. This CDR3 has 16 residues. Germline CDR1 reads SGHRS; CDR2 reads YFSETQ. The CDR3 region has the DNA TGCGCCAGCAGCCTCGAGGGGCGGACTTTGTACAATGAGCAGTTCTTC. Protein product: CASSLEGRTLYNEQFF.

This clonotype was counted only a few times. The CDR3 sequence is CASGPGVYYEQYF. In nucleotides, the CDR3 is TGTGCCAGCGGGCCGGGAGTATACTACGAGCAGTACTTC. The rearrangement joins TRBV27 to TRBJ2-7; perhaps TRBD2 as D (6 bases). The germline V and J ends were trimmed by 8 bases and 3 bases, with 14 bases remaining between them. The germline gives CDR1 MNHEY, CDR2 SMNVEV (reference sequence). The CDR3 totals 13 residues.

The DNA of the CDR3 is TGCAGTGCCCTTCTCCAGGGCGACACTGAAGCTTTCTTT. Protein sequence: CSALLQGDTEAFF. The chain employs TRBV20-1 and TRBJ1-1; possible D gene TRBD1, 5 bases. CDR3 size: 13 residues. The germline V and J ends were trimmed by 6 bases and 3 bases, with 14 bases remaining between them. Germline CDR1 DFQATT, CDR2 SNEGSKA (reference sequence).

This chain uses TRBV4-1 with TRBJ2-7; 7 nucleotides align to TRBD2. There are 13 residues in the CDR3. Looked up from germline, CDR1 is MGHRA and CDR2 is YSYEKL. Trimming took 4 bases from V and 5 from J; bases not matched to a gene: 5. The CDR3 loop reads CASSRGEGHEQYF. In nucleotides, the CDR3 is TGCGCCAGCAGCCGCGGGGAGGGCCACGAGCAGTACTTC.